The 30 T cell receptor beta chains listed next were all sequenced from one sample in a study of long-term antiretroviral therapy in people with HIV (dated 2022 in TCRdb). Sequencing of the TRB variable region was done with the immunoSEQ hsTCRB v3.0 assay at survey level resolution. Entries here come from immuneACCESS through TCRdb and include only in-frame sequences with V and J called. Some clones fail to appear in such tables; in the studies checked, an unresolved V gene covers under half of the shortfall, and the cause of the remainder is unknown. Recorded for this sample are around 30,000 clones; 65% to 90% of them occurred a single time. About 4.3% of the sample is in the top ten clones. Source: unsorted PBMCs, taken roughly 3.3 years after starting antiretroviral therapy. These receptors were taken from a man aged 18 to 30 with HIV.

This chain uses TRBV19 with TRBJ1-2, with D uncertain. This CDR3 is built from 12 residues. V was trimmed by 6 bases and J by 6 bases, leaving 11 bases between them. The germline gives CDR1 LNHDA, CDR2 SQIVND (reference sequence). As DNA, the CDR3 is TGTGCCAGTAGCCCCTCCGGCGATGGCTACACCTTC. Residues: CASSPSGDGYTF.

This clone was counted a single time. The rearrangement joins TRBV27 to TRBJ1-4; D is possibly TRBD1 (5 bases). The V end lost 0 bases, the J end lost 0 bases, and 14 bases lay between the germline ends. Germline V gene lookup returns CDR1 MNHEY and CDR2 SMNVEV (reference sequence). The CDR3 runs to 18 residues. The chain's CDR3 is CASSLSAQGPTTNEKLFF. In DNA form, the CDR3 reads TGTGCCAGCAGTTTATCAGCTCAGGGACCGACAACTAATGAAAAACTGTTTTTT.

The chain recombines TRBV5-5 with TRBJ1-4; D possibly corresponds to TRBD1 (5 bases). The V gene's germline CDR1 is SGHKS and CDR2 YYEKEE (reference sequence). The CDR3 runs 13 residues. V gave up 4 bases and J gave up 8 bases, with 12 bases separating them. The CDR3 region is CASSRAGLEKLFF. Written as DNA, the CDR3 is TGTGCCAGCAGCCGCGCAGGGCTGGAAAAACTGTTTTTT.

The chain recombines TRBV7-9 with TRBJ1-2; D may be TRBD1 (6 bases). Trimming cost V 5 bases and J 10 bases, with 14 bases left between them. Per the germline V gene, CDR1 is SEHNR and CDR2 is FQNEAQ (reference sequence). The CDR3 totals 12 residues. The CDR3 region is CASSPLTGLYTF. CDR3 coding DNA: TGTGCCAGCAGCCCATTAACAGGGCTCTACACCTTC.

The chain recombines TRBV11-2 with TRBJ2-7; D is possibly TRBD2 (6 bases). V was cut by 3 bases and J by 2 bases, with 20 bases left in between. CDR3 length: 17 residues. Germline V CDR1 and CDR2: SGHAT, FQNNGV. CDR3 sequence reads: CASSLRLAVVAPYEQYF. CDR3 nucleotides: TGTGCCAGCAGCTTGAGGTTAGCGGTGGTGGCCCCCTACGAGCAGTACTTC. Full variable domain (missing parts from reference TRBV11-2 and TRBJ2-7): EAGVAQSPRYKIIEKRQSVAFWCNPISGHATLYWYQQILGQGPKLLIQFQNNGVVDDSQLPKDRFSAERLKGVDSTLKIQPAKLEDSAVYLCASSLRLAVVAPYEQYFGPGTRLTVT.

This clone occurred once. The chain recombines TRBV6-5 with TRBJ2-7, with TRBD2 identical over 11 bases. The CDR3 covers 16 residues. CDR1 MNHEY and CDR2 SVGAGI come from the germline V gene. Losses at the gene ends were 0 bases for V and 2 bases for J; bases not matched to a gene: 3. The CDR3 protein is CASSYSGTSGTYEQYF. The CDR3, as DNA: TGTGCCAGCAGTTACTCCGGGACTAGCGGAACCTACGAGCAGTACTTC.

The rearrangement joins TRBV5-1 to TRBJ2-1, with D unclear. This CDR3 has 15 residues. The V end lost 4 bases, the J end lost 1 base, and 12 bases lay between the germline ends. CDR1 is SGHRS and CDR2 is YFSETQ in the germline V gene. The CDR3 is CASSPLSASYNEQFF. The CDR3 nucleotides are TGCGCCAGCAGCCCCCTCAGCGCGTCCTACAATGAGCAGTTCTTC.

The rearrangement uses TRBV28 and TRBJ2-7; 9 nucleotides line up with TRBD1. The CDR3 covers 14 residues. Germline V CDR1 and CDR2: MDHEN, SYDVKM. The ends lost 3 bases at V and 5 bases at J; junction bases unmatched: 5. In nucleotides, the CDR3 is TGTGCCAGCAGTTTGATGGACAGGGGCAACGAGCAGTACTTC. This translates into CASSLMDRGNEQYF.

This clone was seen just once. This chain links TRBV5-1 with TRBJ2-3, with 10 nucleotides matching TRBD1. J was trimmed by 4 bases and V by 3 bases; bases with no gene match: 5. The CDR3 is 15 amino acids. The germline V gene has CDR1 SGHRS and CDR2 YFSETQ. CDR3 coding DNA: TGCGCCAGCAGCTCCGACAGGGGGCATCCAGATACGCAGTATTTT. Protein product: CASSSDRGHPDTQYF.

The CDR3 reads CASSSRTEGDEQFF. The CDR3 DNA sequence: TGTGCCAGCAGCTCTAGGACAGAGGGAGATGAGCAGTTCTTC. J is TRBJ2-1 and V is TRBV7-9; a weak D match, TRBD1 (6 bases). V was clipped by 4 bases and J by 8 bases, with 15 bases between them. The CDR3 has 14 residues. Germline assignment: CDR1 SEHNR and CDR2 FQNEAQ (reference sequence).

The rearrangement joins TRBV7-3 to TRBJ1-5, with no clear D. CDR1 and CDR2 (germline): SGHTA, FQGTGA. The V gene lost 3 bases and the J gene lost 7 bases, with 10 bases spanning the gap. The CDR3 is 13 amino acids. CDR3 region: CASSFAVEQPQHF. The CDR3 region has the DNA TGTGCCAGCAGCTTCGCCGTAGAACAGCCCCAGCATTTT.

The gene calls are TRBV19 and TRBJ1-2, with TRBD1 matching over 9 bases. CDR1 is LNHDA and CDR2 is SQIVND in the germline V gene (reference sequence). J lost 4 bases, V lost 5 bases, and 5 bases had no gene match. The CDR3 extends over 14 amino acids. The CDR3 nucleotides read TGTGCCAGTAGTCCGGGACAGGGTGGCTATGGCTACACCTTC. This gives the protein CASSPGQGGYGYTF.

V gene TRBV27 combines with J gene TRBJ2-6; D not resolved. Germline assignment: CDR1 MNHEY and CDR2 SMNVEV (reference sequence). V lost 5 bases to trimming and J lost 4 bases, with 15 bases between them. The CDR3 covers 16 residues. CDR3 region: CASSRVARAGANVLTF. DNA of the CDR3: TGTGCCAGCAGTCGGGTGGCCCGGGCCGGGGCCAACGTCCTGACTTTC.

This chain connects TRBV2 to TRBJ2-7; the match to TRBD2 covers 8 bases. The CDR3 spans 14 residues. The germline gives CDR1 SNHLY, CDR2 FYNNEI. J gave up 4 bases and V 7 bases, and 9 bases lay outside the gene matches. CDR3 protein: CASKRLREGYEQYF. The CDR3 DNA sequence: TGTGCCAGCAAGAGACTCCGGGAGGGTTACGAGCAGTACTTC.

The genes are TRBV9 and TRBJ1-2, with a tentative D call TRBD1 (5 bases). This CDR3 has 14 residues. Deletions cut 0 bases from V and 4 bases from J, with 10 bases between. Germline CDR1 and CDR2: SGDLS and YYNGEE. CDR3 bases: TGTGCCAGCAGCGTAGGAACGGGGACCTATGGCTACACCTTC. Its translation is CASSVGTGTYGYTF.

This chain uses TRBV2 with TRBJ2-5; D tentatively fits TRBD1 or TRBD2 (5 bases each). Looked up from germline, CDR1 is SNHLY and CDR2 is FYNNEI. Trimming shortened V by 6 bases and J by 4 bases, and 15 bases separated the two germline ends. The length of the CDR3 is 14 residues. CDR3 in amino acids: CASSALGRGETQYF. CDR3 sequence (DNA): TGTGCCAGCAGCGCACTAGGAAGGGGAGAGACCCAGTACTTC.

The chain couples TRBV9 to TRBJ2-7; no definite D call. V was cut by 0 bases and J by 5 bases, with 3 bases left in between. The CDR3 loop spans 11 amino acids. CDR1 and CDR2 (germline): SGDLS, YYNGEE. The CDR3 region has the DNA TGTGCCAGCAGCGTAGCGAACGAGCAGTACTTC. This gives the protein CASSVANEQYF.

The rearrangement links TRBV19 to TRBJ2-1, with D perhaps matching TRBD2 (6 bases). The V gene's germline CDR1 is LNHDA and CDR2 SQIVND (reference sequence). This CDR3 comprises 14 residues. With 4 bases removed from V and 6 bases from J, the gap between germline ends came to 13 bases. In DNA form, the CDR3 reads TGTGCCAGTAGTAGAAAGGGACTTAGCAATGAGCAGTTCTTC. Translating it yields CASSRKGLSNEQFF.

The chain has TRBV19 and TRBJ2-7; 7 bases are shared with TRBD2. Trimming removed 5 bases from V and 2 bases from J; junction bases left unmatched: 9. The germline CDR1 and CDR2 sequences are LNHDA and SQIVND (reference sequence). This CDR3 region has 15 residues. The CDR3 spells CASSARDYAAYEQYF. The CDR3 DNA reads as TGTGCCAGTAGTGCCCGGGACTACGCCGCCTACGAGCAGTACTTC.

The DNA for the CDR3 is TGTGCCAGCAGTGTACGGGACAGCAGCAATCAGCCCCAGCATTTT. This translates into CASSVRDSSNQPQHF. V is TRBV6-1 and J is TRBJ1-5, with 7 bases that match TRBD1. V shed 4 bases and J 1 base; nucleotides not matched to a gene: 4. CDR3 length equals 15 residues. Looked up from germline, CDR1 is MNHNS and CDR2 is SASEGT.

The chain employs TRBV4-3 and TRBJ2-3; D remains ambiguous. CDR1 is LGHNA and CDR2 is YSLEER in the germline V gene. This CDR3 has 17 residues. V shed 0 bases and J shed 0 bases, with 13 bases lying between them. CDR3: CASSQEGAAASTDTQYF. The CDR3, as DNA: TGCGCCAGCAGCCAAGAGGGTGCGGCAGCTAGCACAGATACGCAGTATTTT.

In its sample, this clone was seen once. This chain links TRBV7-9 with TRBJ2-7; unclear D gene. Germline CDR1 is SEHNR and CDR2 is FQNEAQ (reference sequence). The germline V and J ends were trimmed by 3 bases and 5 bases, with 17 bases remaining between them. The CDR3 is 15 amino acids. CDR3 protein: CASSFLDPKVHEQYF. CDR3 coding DNA: TGTGCCAGCAGCTTTCTCGACCCTAAGGTCCACGAGCAGTACTTC. Full variable domain (rest looked up from reference TRBV7-9 and TRBJ2-7): DTGVSQNPRHKITKRGQNVTFRCDPISEHNRLYWYRQTLGQGPEFLTYFQNEAQLEKSRLLSDRFSAERPKGSFSTLEIQRTEQGDSAMYLCASSFLDPKVHEQYFGPGTRLTVT.

This clone was detected only a few times. The chain recombines TRBV9 with TRBJ1-1; 7 bases fit TRBD1. V lost 8 bases to trimming and J lost 1 base; unmatched junction nucleotides: 5. Germline-derived CDR1 and CDR2 are SGDLS and YYNGEE. CDR3 length: 13 residues. The CDR3 DNA sequence: TGTGCCAGTCAGGGGGGCGGGAACACTGAAGCTTTCTTT. Protein sequence: CASQGGGNTEAFF.

The CDR3 region is CASSASGTGAYEQYF. CDR3 sequence (DNA): TGCGCCAGCAGTGCCTCCGGGACAGGGGCCTACGAGCAGTACTTC. V is TRBV10-1 and J is TRBJ2-7; 10 bases are shared with TRBD1. Germline loops: CDR1 WNHNN, CDR2 SYGVQD (reference sequence). V dropped 4 bases and J dropped 2; count of bases not matched to a gene: 5. This CDR3 spans 15 amino acids.

V gene TRBV28 combines with J gene TRBJ2-2; 9 bases match TRBD2. The CDR3 is made up of 17 amino acids. Germline loops: CDR1 MDHEN, CDR2 SYDVKM. The ends lost 8 bases at V and 2 bases at J; junction bases unmatched: 12. The CDR3 protein is CASSTFRTSENTGELFF. The CDR3, as DNA: TGTGCCAGCTCTACCTTCCGGACTAGCGAAAACACCGGGGAGCTGTTTTTT.

The CDR3 region has the DNA TGTGCCAGCACCTTAGGGTTGAACACTGAAGCTTTCTTT. Protein: CASTLGLNTEAFF. The rearrangement uses TRBV6-5 and TRBJ1-1, with D unclear. V was pared by 7 bases and J by 0 bases, with 9 bases between. Germline assignment: CDR1 MNHEY and CDR2 SVGAGI. CDR3 length equals 13 residues.

The V gene is TRBV5-6, the J gene TRBJ1-1; D not certain. The germline V gene has CDR1 SGHDT and CDR2 YYEEEE. Trimming removed 0 bases from V and 2 bases from J, with 2 bases in between. CDR3 length equals 12 residues. The CDR3 DNA reads as TGTGCCAGCAGCTTGGTCAACACTGAAGCTTTCTTT. Protein: CASSLVNTEAFF.

V and J are TRBV27 and TRBJ1-2, with a tentative D call TRBD1 (5 bases). This CDR3 is 17 amino acids long. CDR1 is MNHEY and CDR2 is SMNVEV in the germline V gene (reference sequence). Trimming pared 2 bases from V and 6 bases from J, leaving 22 bases between. The CDR3 protein is CASSLHQGTGTVDGYTF. The CDR3 region has the DNA TGTGCCAGCAGTTTACACCAGGGCACCGGGACTGTGGATGGCTACACCTTC.

This clone was counted once. V usage is TRBV9 and J usage is TRBJ2-7; a possible D gene is TRBD1 (6 bases). This CDR3 is built from 15 residues. Between the trimmed V and J ends, which lost 1 base and 6 bases, there was a span of 17 bases. Germline V lookup: CDR1 SGDLS, CDR2 YYNGEE. CDR3 DNA: TGTGCCAGCAGCGTACTCCCGGGACATAGTCCCGAGCAGTACTTC. This sequence encodes CASSVLPGHSPEQYF.

The rearrangement joins TRBV28 to TRBJ2-6; unclear D gene. Trimming removed 5 bases from V and 1 base from J, with 9 bases in between. In germline, CDR1 is MDHEN, CDR2 SYDVKM. This CDR3 has 15 amino acids. The CDR3 loop is CASSGAASGANVLTF. DNA for the CDR3: TGTGCCAGCAGTGGCGCCGCTTCTGGGGCCAACGTCCTGACTTTC. Based on the CDR3 plus reference TRBV28 and TRBJ2-6, the full variable domain is DVKVTQSSRYLVKRTGEKVFLECVQDMDHENMFWYRQDPGLGLRLIYFSYDVKMKEKGDIPEGYSVSREKKERFSLILESASTNQTSMYLCASSGAASGANVLTFGAGSRLTVL.